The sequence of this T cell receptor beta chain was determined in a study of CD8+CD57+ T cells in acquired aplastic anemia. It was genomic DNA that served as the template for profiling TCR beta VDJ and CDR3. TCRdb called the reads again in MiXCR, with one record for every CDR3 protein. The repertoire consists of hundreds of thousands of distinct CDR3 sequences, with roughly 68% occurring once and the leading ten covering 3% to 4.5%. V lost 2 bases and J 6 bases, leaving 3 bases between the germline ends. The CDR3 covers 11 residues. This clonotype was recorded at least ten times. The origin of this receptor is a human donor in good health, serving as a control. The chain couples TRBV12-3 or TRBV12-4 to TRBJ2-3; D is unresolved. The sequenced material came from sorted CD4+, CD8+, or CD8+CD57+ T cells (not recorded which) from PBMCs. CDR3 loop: CASSLFDTQYF. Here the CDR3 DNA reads TGTGCCAGCAGTTTATTCGATACGCAGTATTTT.